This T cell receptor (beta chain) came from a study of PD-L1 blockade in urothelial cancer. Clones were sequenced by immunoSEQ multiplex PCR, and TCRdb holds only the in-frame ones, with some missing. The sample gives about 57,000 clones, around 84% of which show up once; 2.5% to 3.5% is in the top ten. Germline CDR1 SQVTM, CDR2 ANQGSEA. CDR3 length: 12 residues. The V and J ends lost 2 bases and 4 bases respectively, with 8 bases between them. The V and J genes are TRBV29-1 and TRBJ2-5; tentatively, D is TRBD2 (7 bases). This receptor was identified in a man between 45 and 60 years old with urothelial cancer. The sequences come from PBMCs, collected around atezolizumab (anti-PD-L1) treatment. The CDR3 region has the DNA TGCAGCGTTGAACGGGGGGCAGAGACCCAGTACTTC. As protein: CSVERGAETQYF.